This passage covers 21 T cell receptor beta chains from one sample sequenced in a study of cytomegalovirus exposure and HLA in healthy donors. Generated by immunoSEQ multiplex PCR, the TCRdb table keeps only in-frame clones and is missing some. This repertoire shows roughly 75,000 clones, roughly 94% found once; its top ten account for more than 1.2%. Sequenced material: PBMCs. Receptors originate from a man between 18 and 35 years old in good health and CMV-seropositive.

The chain carries TRBV27 and TRBJ2-1, with TRBD2 matching 8 bases. In germline, CDR1 is MNHEY, CDR2 SMNVEV (reference sequence). This CDR3 has 14 amino acids. The J segment lost 3 bases and the V segment lost 5 bases, leaving 3 bases of the junction unmatched. The DNA of the CDR3 is TGTGCCAGCAGTCTGCGGGGGGACTACAATGAGCAGTTCTTC. It yields the protein CASSLRGDYNEQFF.

CDR3 sequence (DNA): TGCGCCAGCAGCTCTACAGGAGTGAGCACAGATACGCAGTATTTT. Encoded protein: CASSSTGVSTDTQYF. The rearrangement links TRBV5-1 to TRBJ2-3, with a possible D match to TRBD1 (5 bases). The CDR3 covers 15 residues. The germline V gene encodes CDR1 SGHRS and CDR2 YFSETQ. V dropped 3 bases and J dropped 0 bases, with 11 bases sitting between them.

This chain links TRBV5-1 with TRBJ1-1, with 8 bases aligning to TRBD1. CDR1 and CDR2 from the germline V gene are SGHRS and YFSETQ. V shed 1 base and J 0 bases; nucleotides not matched to a gene: 5. This CDR3 is built from 16 residues. The CDR3 DNA follows: TGCGCCAGCAGCTTGCAGGGGGCGGAGATGAACACTGAAGCTTTCTTT. This encodes CASSLQGAEMNTEAFF.

V and J are TRBV28 and TRBJ2-1, with TRBD2 as a possible D gene (6 bases). The V end was cut by 3 bases, the J end by 12 bases, with 15 bases between. Germline-derived CDR1 and CDR2 are MDHEN and SYDVKM. This CDR3 region has 13 residues. The CDR3 protein is CASSLGRGLGQFF. CDR3 DNA: TGTGCCAGCAGTTTGGGAAGGGGACTGGGGCAGTTCTTC.

Details on this clone: The junction differs from germline at one of its ends, possibly a read error. The J gene is TRBJ2-7, the V gene TRBV7-7; D is ambiguous. Germline loops: CDR1 SSHAT, CDR2 FNYEAQ (reference sequence). The CDR3 runs to 14 residues. CDR3 sequence reads: CASSPSHGSYEQYF. CDR3 nucleotides: TGTGCTAGCAGCCCCTCCCACGGGTCCTACGAGCAGTACTTC. The entire variable domain, with the rest obtained from reference TRBV7-7 and TRBJ2-7, is as follows: GAGVSQSPRYKVTKRGQDVTLRCDPISSHATLYWYQQALGQGPEFLTYFNYEAQPDKSGLPSDRFSAERPEGSISTLTIQRTEQRDSAMYRCASSPSHGSYEQYFGPGTRLTVT.

The chain combines TRBV11-2 with TRBJ2-3; a possible D gene is TRBD2 (5 bases). This CDR3 spans 14 amino acids. The V gene's germline CDR1 is SGHAT and CDR2 FQNNGV. With 6 bases removed from V and 5 bases from J, the gap between germline ends came to 15 bases. The CDR3 spells CASSAPGDGDTQYF. CDR3 sequence (DNA): TGTGCCAGCAGTGCGCCCGGGGATGGAGATACGCAGTATTTT.

This clone was detected only a few times. The chain recombines TRBV6-5 with TRBJ1-2; possibly TRBD1 for D (6 bases). Trimming shortened V by 7 bases and J by 3 bases, and 18 bases separated the two germline ends. In germline, CDR1 is MNHEY, CDR2 SVGAGI. The CDR3 runs 15 residues. The CDR3 sequence is CASTPWTDSDYGYTF. Here the CDR3 DNA reads TGTGCCAGCACCCCCTGGACAGATTCAGACTATGGCTACACCTTC.

The chain uses TRBV28 and TRBJ2-7; D perhaps matches TRBD1 (6 bases). In germline, CDR1 is MDHEN, CDR2 SYDVKM. The CDR3 totals 14 residues. With 6 bases removed from V and 5 bases from J, the gap between germline ends came to 17 bases. The CDR3 loop reads CASRRTGPLHEQYF. The CDR3 region has the DNA TGTGCCAGCAGACGAACAGGGCCCCTCCACGAGCAGTACTTC. Complete variable domain (other parts from reference TRBV28 and TRBJ2-7): DVKVTQSSRYLVKRTGEKVFLECVQDMDHENMFWYRQDPGLGLRLIYFSYDVKMKEKGDIPEGYSVSREKKERFSLILESASTNQTSMYLCASRRTGPLHEQYFGPGTRLTVT.

This rearrangement joins TRBV7-7 to TRBJ2-5; D remains unclear. The V and J ends lost 2 bases and 5 bases respectively, with 9 bases between them. CDR3 length equals 13 residues. The V gene's germline CDR1 is SSHAT and CDR2 FNYEAQ (reference sequence). CDR3 in DNA: TGTGCCAGCAGCTTACGCCCCAGTGAGACCCAGTACTTC. Encoded protein: CASSLRPSETQYF.

V and J are TRBV18 and TRBJ2-3; maybe TRBD2 (5 bases). Germline V gene sequence: CDR1 KGHSH, CDR2 LQKENI. V lost 2 bases and J lost 3, with 12 bases in between. CDR3 length: 15 residues. In DNA, the CDR3 is TGTGCCAGCTCACCAGGACCCCCGGGGACAGATACGCAGTATTTT. Amino acids: CASSPGPPGTDTQYF.

V gene TRBV4-2 combines with J gene TRBJ2-1; 8 positions match TRBD2. Germline CDR1 is LGHNA and CDR2 is YNFKEQ. This CDR3 region has 17 residues. Trimming at V came to 4 bases and at J to 4 bases, leaving 12 bases not matched to a gene. The CDR3 nucleotides read TGTGCCAGCAGCCGAGGGCGGGGGGATGGGTCGTACAATGAGCAGTTCTTC. This sequence encodes CASSRGRGDGSYNEQFF.

The V and J genes are TRBV19 and TRBJ2-3; D ambiguous. CDR1 LNHDA and CDR2 SQIVND come from the germline V gene (reference sequence). The CDR3 runs 16 residues. V lost 1 base and J 0 bases, leaving 11 bases between the germline ends. The CDR3 nucleotides are TGTGCCAGTAGTATAGGAACTACCTCTAGCACAGATACGCAGTATTTT. Residues: CASSIGTTSSTDTQYF.

The CDR3 coding sequence is TGTGCCACCAGCAGAGAGGGGACAGGGGGCAAAAAACTGTTTTTT. This codes for CATSREGTGGKKLFF. The rearrangement joins TRBV15 to TRBJ1-4; 12 bases agree with TRBD1. The germline CDR1 and CDR2 sequences are LNHNV and YYDKDF (reference sequence). With 0 bases clipped from V and 9 bases from J, the junction kept 2 bases outside the gene matches. The CDR3 extends over 15 amino acids.

Of note for this clone: The sample has other DNA sequences that encode this CDR3 too. The J gene is TRBJ2-3, the V gene TRBV5-1; TRBD2 matches at 10 bases. The CDR3 length is 15 residues. Unmatched junction bases numbered 2, after V lost 2 bases and J lost 2 bases. CDR1 and CDR2 (germline): SGHRS, YFSETQ. Here the CDR3 reads CASSLAGGPTDTQYF. The CDR3 bases are TGCGCCAGCAGCTTAGCGGGGGGGCCCACAGATACGCAGTATTTT.

The rearrangement joins TRBV28 to TRBJ2-2; TRBD2 matches at 12 bases. Trimming cost V 7 bases and J 2 bases; bases outside gene matches: 5. Per germline, CDR1 MDHEN and CDR2 SYDVKM. This CDR3 is 16 amino acids long. DNA for the CDR3: TGTGCCAGCAACCGACTAGCGGGAGTTAACACCGGGGAGCTGTTTTTT. Encoded protein: CASNRLAGVNTGELFF.

This chain connects TRBV9 to TRBJ2-1, with TRBD2 matching 7 bases. Germline CDR1 SGDLS, CDR2 YYNGEE. Losses at the gene ends were 4 bases for V and 6 bases for J; bases not matched to a gene: 19. The CDR3 extends over 18 amino acids. This CDR3 reads CASSYKLQAGPGPNEQFF. The CDR3, as DNA: TGTGCCAGCAGCTACAAATTGCAAGCGGGACCCGGGCCCAATGAGCAGTTCTTC.

The chain joins TRBV10-3 to TRBJ2-2, with D possibly being TRBD2 (5 bases). The germline V and J ends were trimmed by 3 bases and 0 bases, with 11 bases remaining between them. Looked up from germline, CDR1 is ENHRY and CDR2 is SYGVKD. The CDR3 length is 16 residues. CDR3 nucleotide sequence: TGTGCCATCAGTGAAGTCGGCGGGTCGAACACCGGGGAGCTGTTTTTT. Residues: CAISEVGGSNTGELFF.

This clone was picked up many times. The J gene is TRBJ2-1, the V gene TRBV10-3; 10 positions agree with TRBD2. This CDR3 has 15 residues. J was trimmed by 4 bases and V by 2 bases; bases with no gene match: 2. Germline V gene lookup returns CDR1 ENHRY and CDR2 SYGVKD. The CDR3 region is CAISEERGGYNEQFF. CDR3 nucleotides: TGTGCCATCAGTGAGGAGCGGGGGGGGTACAATGAGCAGTTCTTC.

This chain joins TRBV10-1 and TRBJ2-1, with 8 bases lining up with TRBD2. Trimming at V came to 2 bases and at J to 2 bases, leaving 2 bases not matched to a gene. CDR1 is WNHNN and CDR2 is SYGVQD in the germline V gene (reference sequence). The CDR3 spans 15 residues. The CDR3 DNA reads as TGCGCCAGCAGTGAGACCGGGAGGGCCTACAATGAGCAGTTCTTC. Amino acids: CASSETGRAYNEQFF.

The J gene is TRBJ1-5, the V gene TRBV10-1; a weak D match, TRBD1 (5 bases). The CDR3 totals 13 residues. With 8 bases removed from V and 1 base from J, the gap between germline ends came to 9 bases. CDR1 and CDR2 (germline): WNHNN, SYGVQD (reference sequence). The CDR3 DNA reads as TGCGCCAGCTGGGGCGAAAGCAATCAGCCCCAGCATTTT. Its translation is CASWGESNQPQHF.

The chain carries TRBV10-3 and TRBJ2-7, with 9 bases matching TRBD1. The CDR3 is 20 amino acids. Germline-derived CDR1 and CDR2 are ENHRY and SYGVKD. The trim removed 6 bases at V and 0 bases at J, leaving 21 bases unmatched. The CDR3, as DNA: TGTGCCATCAGGTTTAATCCGGGACAGGGAGGGGACAGGAGCTCCTACGAGCAGTACTTC. Translating it yields CAIRFNPGQGGDRSSYEQYF.